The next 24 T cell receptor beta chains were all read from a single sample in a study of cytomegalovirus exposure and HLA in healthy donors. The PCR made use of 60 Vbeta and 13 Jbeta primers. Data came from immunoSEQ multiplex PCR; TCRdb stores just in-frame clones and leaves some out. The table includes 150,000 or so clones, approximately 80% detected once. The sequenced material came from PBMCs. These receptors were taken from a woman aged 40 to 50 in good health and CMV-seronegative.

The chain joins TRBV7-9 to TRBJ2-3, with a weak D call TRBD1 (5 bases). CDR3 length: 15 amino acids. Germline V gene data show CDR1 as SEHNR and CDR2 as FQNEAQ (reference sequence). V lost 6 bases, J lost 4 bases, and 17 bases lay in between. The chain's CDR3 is CASSSRAGNPDTQYF. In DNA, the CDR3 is TGTGCCAGCAGTTCTAGGGCAGGGAACCCAGATACGCAGTATTTT.

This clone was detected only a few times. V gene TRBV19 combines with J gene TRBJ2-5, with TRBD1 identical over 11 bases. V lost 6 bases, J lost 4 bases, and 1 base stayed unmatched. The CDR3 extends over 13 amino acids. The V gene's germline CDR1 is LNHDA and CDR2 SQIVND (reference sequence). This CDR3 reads CASRDRGRETQYF. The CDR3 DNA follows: TGTGCCAGTAGGGACAGGGGGCGAGAGACCCAGTACTTC.

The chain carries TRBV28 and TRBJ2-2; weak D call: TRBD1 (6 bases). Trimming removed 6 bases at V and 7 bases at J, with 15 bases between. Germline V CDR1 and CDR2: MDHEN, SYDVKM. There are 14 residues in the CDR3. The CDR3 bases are TGTGCCAGCAGAGATACAGGGTTCGTCGGGGAGCTGTTTTTT. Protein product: CASRDTGFVGELFF.

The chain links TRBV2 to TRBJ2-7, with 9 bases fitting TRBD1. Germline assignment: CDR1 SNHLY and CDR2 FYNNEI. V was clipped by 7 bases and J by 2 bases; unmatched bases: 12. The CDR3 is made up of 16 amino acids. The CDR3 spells CASTGGLGDRAYEQYF. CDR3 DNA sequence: TGTGCCAGCACGGGGGGACTTGGGGACAGGGCCTACGAGCAGTACTTC.

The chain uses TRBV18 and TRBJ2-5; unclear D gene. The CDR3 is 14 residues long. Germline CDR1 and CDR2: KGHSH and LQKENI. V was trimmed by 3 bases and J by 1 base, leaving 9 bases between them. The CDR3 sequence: CASSPLVPQETQYF. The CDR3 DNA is TGTGCCAGCTCACCTTTAGTACCCCAAGAGACCCAGTACTTC.

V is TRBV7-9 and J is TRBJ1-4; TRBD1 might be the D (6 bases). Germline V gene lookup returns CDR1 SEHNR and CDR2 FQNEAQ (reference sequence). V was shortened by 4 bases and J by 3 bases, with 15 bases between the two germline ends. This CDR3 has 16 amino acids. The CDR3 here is CASSSNRDGANEKLFF. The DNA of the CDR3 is TGTGCCAGCAGCTCGAACAGGGATGGGGCTAATGAAAAACTGTTTTTT.

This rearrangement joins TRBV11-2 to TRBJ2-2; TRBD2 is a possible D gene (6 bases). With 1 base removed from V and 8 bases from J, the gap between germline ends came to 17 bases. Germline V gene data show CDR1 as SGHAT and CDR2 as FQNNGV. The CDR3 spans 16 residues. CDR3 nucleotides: TGTGCCAGCAGCTTAGTGGGGGGTTCGGCTTGGGGGGAGCTGTTTTTT. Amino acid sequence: CASSLVGGSAWGELFF.

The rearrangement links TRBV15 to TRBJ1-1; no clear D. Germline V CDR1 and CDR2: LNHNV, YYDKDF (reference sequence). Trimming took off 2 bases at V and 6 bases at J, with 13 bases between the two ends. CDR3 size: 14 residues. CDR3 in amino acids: CATSRLGPHAEAFF. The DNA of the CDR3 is TGTGCCACCAGCAGACTTGGGCCCCACGCTGAAGCTTTCTTT.

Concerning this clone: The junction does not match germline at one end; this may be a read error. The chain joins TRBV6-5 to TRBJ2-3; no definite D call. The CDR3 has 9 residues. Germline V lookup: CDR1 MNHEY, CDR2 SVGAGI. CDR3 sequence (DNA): TGTGCCAGCTGCTCTGTTAGTAGTTTT. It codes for CASCSVSSF.

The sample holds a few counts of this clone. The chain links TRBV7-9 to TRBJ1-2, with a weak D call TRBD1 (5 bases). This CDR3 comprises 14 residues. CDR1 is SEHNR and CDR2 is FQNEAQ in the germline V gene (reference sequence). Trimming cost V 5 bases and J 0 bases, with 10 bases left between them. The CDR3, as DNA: TGTGCCAGCAGCCCCGACAGTTCTAACTATGGCTACACCTTC. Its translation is CASSPDSSNYGYTF.

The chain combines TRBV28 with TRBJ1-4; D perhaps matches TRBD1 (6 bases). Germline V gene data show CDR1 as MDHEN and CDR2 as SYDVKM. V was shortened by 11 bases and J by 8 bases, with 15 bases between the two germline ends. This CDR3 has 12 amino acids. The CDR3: CAVGKGGEKLFF. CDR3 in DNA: TGTGCCGTCGGGAAGGGGGGGGAAAAACTGTTTTTT.

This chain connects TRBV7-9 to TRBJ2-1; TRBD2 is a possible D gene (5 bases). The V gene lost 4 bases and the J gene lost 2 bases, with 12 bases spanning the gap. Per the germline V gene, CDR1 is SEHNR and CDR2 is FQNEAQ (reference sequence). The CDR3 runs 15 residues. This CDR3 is CASSSRGSPYNEQFF. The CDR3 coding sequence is TGTGCCAGCAGCTCGCGAGGGAGCCCCTACAATGAGCAGTTCTTC.

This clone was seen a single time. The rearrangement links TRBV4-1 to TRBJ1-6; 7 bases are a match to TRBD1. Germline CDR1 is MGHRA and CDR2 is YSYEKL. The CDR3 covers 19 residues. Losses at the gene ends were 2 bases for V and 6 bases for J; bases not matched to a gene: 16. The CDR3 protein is CASSQRAAGTVEINSPLHF. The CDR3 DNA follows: TGCGCCAGCAGCCAAAGAGCCGCCGGGACAGTAGAAATTAATTCACCCCTCCACTTT.

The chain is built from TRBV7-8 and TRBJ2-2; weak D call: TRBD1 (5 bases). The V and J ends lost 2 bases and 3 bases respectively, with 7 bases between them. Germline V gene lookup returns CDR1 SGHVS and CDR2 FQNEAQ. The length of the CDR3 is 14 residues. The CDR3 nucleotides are TGTGCCAGCAGCTTATTCAGGGACACCGGGGAGCTGTTTTTT. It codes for CASSLFRDTGELFF.

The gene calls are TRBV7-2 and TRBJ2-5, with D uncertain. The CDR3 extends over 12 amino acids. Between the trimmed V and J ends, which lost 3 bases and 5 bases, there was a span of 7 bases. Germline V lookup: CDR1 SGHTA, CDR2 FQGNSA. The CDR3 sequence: CASSFVLETQYF. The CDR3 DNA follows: TGTGCCAGCAGCTTCGTTTTGGAGACCCAGTACTTC.

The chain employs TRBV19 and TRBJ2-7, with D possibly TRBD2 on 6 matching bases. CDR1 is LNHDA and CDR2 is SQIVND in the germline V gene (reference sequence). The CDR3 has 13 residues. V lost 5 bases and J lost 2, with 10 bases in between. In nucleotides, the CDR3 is TGTGCCAGTAGTGCGGGACCGACCTACGAGCAGTACTTC. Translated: CASSAGPTYEQYF. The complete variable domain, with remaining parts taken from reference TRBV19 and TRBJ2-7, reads DGGITQSPKYLFRKEGQNVTLSCEQNLNHDAMYWYRQDPGQGLRLIYYSQIVNDFQKGDIAEGYSVSREKKESFPLTVTSAQKNPTAFYLCASSAGPTYEQYFGPGTRLTVT.

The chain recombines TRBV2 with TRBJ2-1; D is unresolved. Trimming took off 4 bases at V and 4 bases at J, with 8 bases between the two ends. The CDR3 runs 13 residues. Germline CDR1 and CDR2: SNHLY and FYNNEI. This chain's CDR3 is CASSVRWYNEQFF. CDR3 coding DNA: TGTGCCAGCAGTGTGCGCTGGTACAATGAGCAGTTCTTC.

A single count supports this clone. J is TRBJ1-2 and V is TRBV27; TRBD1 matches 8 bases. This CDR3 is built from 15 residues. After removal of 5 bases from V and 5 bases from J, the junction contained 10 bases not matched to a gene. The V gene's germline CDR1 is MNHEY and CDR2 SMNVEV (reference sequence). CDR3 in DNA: TGTGCCAGCAGTCCGAGGGACAGGCCAGGGTATGGCTACACCTTC. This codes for CASSPRDRPGYGYTF.

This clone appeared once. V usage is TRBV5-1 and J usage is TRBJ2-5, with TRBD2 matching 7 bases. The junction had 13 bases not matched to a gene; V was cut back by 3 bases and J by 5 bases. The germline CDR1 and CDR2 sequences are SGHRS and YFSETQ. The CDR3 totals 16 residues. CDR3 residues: CASSSVGGRVPETQYF. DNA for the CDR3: TGCGCCAGCAGCTCCGTGGGTGGGAGGGTCCCTGAGACCCAGTACTTC. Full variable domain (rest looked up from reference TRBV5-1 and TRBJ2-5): KAGVTQTPRYLIKTRGQQVTLSCSPISGHRSVSWYQQTPGQGLQFLFEYFSETQRNKGNFPGRFSGRQFSNSRSEMNVSTLELGDSALYLCASSSVGGRVPETQYFGPGTRLLVL.

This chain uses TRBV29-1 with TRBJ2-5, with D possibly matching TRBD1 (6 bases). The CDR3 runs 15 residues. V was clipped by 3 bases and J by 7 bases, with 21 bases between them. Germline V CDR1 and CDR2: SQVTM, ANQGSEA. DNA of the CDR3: TGCAGCGTTGAGGACCGGGACAATGCATCGGGGACCCAGTACTTC. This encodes CSVEDRDNASGTQYF.

The chain's CDR3 is CASSPTWNEQFF. The DNA for the CDR3 is TGTGCCAGCAGCCCTACTTGGAATGAGCAGTTCTTC. The rearrangement uses TRBV6-5 and TRBJ2-1, with D unclear. Germline V lookup: CDR1 MNHEY, CDR2 SVGAGI. The CDR3 consists of 12 residues. Trimming removed 6 bases from V and 7 bases from J, with 10 bases in between.

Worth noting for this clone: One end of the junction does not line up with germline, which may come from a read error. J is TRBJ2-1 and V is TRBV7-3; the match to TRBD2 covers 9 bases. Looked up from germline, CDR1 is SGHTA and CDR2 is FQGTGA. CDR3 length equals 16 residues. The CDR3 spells CASSLRAGGSRAEQFF. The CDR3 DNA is TGTGCCAGCAGTTTAAGAGCGGGAGGAAGTAGGGCTGAGCAGTTCTTC.

The CDR3 is CASSPSLYGYTF. Here the CDR3 DNA reads TGTGCCAGCAGCCCCAGTCTCTATGGCTACACCTTC. The V gene is TRBV7-9, the J gene TRBJ1-2; unclear D gene. V lost 5 bases, J lost 4 bases, and 8 bases lay in between. CDR3 length equals 12 residues. CDR1 and CDR2 from the germline V gene are SEHNR and FQNEAQ (reference sequence).

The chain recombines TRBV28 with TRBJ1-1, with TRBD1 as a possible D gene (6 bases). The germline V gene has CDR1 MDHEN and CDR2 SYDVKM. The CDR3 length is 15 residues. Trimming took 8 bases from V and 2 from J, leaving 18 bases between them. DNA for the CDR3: TGTGCCAGCGAGACCAGGGGACGGGGAAACACTGAAGCTTTCTTT. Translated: CASETRGRGNTEAFF.